This paragraph reports one T cell receptor beta chain. Its antigen is still unknown. The approximately 120-subject validation cohort, separate from the approximately 660-subject first cohort, included the donors. The table came from immunoSEQ multiplex PCR; TCRdb's copy has only in-frame clones and leaves some out. In the table there are about 220,000 clones, 90% to 95% of which are singletons. This entry comes from a study of cytomegalovirus exposure and HLA in healthy donors. Germline CDR1 reads MNHNY; CDR2 reads SVGAGI (reference sequence). This CDR3 has 16 amino acids. With V trimmed by 1 base and J by 4 bases, 4 bases remained unmatched. The study, taken as a whole, reports: The study listed 164 cytomegalovirus-associated TCR beta chains. High sensitivity and specificity were reportedly achieved when the classifier diagnosed cytomegalovirus status.

The clonotype comes from a young woman in good health and CMV-seronegative. The sequenced material came from PBMCs. The chain joins TRBV6-6 to TRBJ2-2; TRBD2 aligns across 9 bases. The CDR3 region has the DNA TGTGCCAGCAGTTACTGGACGACTAGCGGCACCGGGGAGCTGTTTTTT. Protein: CASSYWTTSGTGELFF.